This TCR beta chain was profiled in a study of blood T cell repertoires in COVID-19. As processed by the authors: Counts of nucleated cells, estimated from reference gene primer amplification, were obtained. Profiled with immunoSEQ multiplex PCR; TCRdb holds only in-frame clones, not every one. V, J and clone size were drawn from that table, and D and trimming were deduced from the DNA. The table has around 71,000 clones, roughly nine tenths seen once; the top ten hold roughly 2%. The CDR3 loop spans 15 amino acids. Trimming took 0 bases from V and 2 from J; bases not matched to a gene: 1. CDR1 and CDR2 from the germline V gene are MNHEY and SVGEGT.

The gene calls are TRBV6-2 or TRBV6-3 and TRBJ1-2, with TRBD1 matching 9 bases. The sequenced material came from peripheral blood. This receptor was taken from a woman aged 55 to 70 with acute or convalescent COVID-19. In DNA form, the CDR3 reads TGTGCCAGCAGTTACTCCGGGACAGGGAACTATGGCTACACCTTC. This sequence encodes CASSYSGTGNYGYTF.